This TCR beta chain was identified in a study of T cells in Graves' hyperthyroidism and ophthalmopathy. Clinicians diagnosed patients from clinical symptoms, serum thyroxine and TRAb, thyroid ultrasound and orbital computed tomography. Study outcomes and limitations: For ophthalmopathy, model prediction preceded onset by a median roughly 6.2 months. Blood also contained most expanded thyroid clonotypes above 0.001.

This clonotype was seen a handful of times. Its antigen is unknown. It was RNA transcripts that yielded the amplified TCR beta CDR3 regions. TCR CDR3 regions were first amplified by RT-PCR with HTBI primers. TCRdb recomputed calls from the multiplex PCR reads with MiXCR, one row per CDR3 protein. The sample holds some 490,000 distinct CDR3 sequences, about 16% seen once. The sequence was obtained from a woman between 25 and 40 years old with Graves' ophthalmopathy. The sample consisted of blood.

The CDR3 nucleotides read TGTGCCACCAGTGACAAGGGGACTAGCGGGAGTCGAGACGAGCAGTACTTC. Amino acids: CATSDKGTSGSRDEQYF. The chain recombines TRBV24-1 with TRBJ2-7, with 14 positions matching TRBD2. CDR1 and CDR2 from the germline V gene are KGHDR and SFDVKD. This CDR3 is built from 17 residues. Germline trimming cut 4 bases from V and 5 bases from J; bases unmatched to any gene: 9.